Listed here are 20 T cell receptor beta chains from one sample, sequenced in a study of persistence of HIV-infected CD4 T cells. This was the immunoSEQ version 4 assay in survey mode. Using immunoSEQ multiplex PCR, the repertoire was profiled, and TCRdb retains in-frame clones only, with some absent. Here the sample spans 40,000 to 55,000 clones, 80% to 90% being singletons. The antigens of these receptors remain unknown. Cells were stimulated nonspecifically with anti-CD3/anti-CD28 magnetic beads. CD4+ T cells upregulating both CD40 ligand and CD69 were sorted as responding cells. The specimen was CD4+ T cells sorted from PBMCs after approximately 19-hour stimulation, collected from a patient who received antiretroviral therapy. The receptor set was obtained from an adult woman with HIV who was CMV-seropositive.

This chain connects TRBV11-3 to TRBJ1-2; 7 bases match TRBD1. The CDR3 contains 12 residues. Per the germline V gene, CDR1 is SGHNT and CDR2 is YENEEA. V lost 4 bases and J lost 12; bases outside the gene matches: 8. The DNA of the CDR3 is TGTGCCAGCAGCTCAACAGGGGAGGGCCACACCTTC. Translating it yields CASSSTGEGHTF.

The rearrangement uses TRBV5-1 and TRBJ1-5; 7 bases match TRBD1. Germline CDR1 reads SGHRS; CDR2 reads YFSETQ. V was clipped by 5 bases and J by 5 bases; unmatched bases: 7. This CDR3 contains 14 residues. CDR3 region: CASSPGTDDQPQHF. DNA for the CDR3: TGCGCCAGCAGTCCGGGGACAGACGATCAGCCCCAGCATTTT.

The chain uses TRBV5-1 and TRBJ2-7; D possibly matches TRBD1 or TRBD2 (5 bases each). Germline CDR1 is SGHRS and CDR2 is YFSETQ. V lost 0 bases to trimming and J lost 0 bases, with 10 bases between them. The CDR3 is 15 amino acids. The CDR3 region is CASSLVRGNSYEQYF. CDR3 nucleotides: TGCGCCAGCAGCTTGGTTCGGGGCAACTCCTACGAGCAGTACTTC.

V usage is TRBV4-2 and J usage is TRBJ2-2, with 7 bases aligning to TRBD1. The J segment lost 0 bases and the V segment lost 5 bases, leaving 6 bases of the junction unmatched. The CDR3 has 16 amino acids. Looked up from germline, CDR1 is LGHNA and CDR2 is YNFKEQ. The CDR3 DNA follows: TGTGCCAGCAGCAGGGAAGGGACAGCGAACACCGGGGAGCTGTTTTTT. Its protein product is CASSREGTANTGELFF.

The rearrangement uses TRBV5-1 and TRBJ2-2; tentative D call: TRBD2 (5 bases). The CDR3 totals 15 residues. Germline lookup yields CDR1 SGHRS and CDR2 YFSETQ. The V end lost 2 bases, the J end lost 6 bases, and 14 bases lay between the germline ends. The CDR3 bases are TGCGCCAGCAGCTTCGAGGGTTCGTTTGCCGGGGAGCTGTTTTTT. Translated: CASSFEGSFAGELFF.

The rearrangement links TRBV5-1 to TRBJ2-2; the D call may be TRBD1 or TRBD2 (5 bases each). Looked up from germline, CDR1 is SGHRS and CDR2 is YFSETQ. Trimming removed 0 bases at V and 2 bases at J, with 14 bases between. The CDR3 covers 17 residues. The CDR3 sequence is CASSLGRGRANTGELFF. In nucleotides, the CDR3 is TGCGCCAGCAGCTTGGGCCGGGGCCGAGCTAACACCGGGGAGCTGTTTTTT.

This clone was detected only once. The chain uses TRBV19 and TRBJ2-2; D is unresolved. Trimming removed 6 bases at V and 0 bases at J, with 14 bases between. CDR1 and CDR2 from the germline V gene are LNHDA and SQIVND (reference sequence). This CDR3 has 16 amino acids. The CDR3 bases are TGTGCCAGTAGCAACGCCCGATACGCGAACACCGGGGAGCTGTTTTTT. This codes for CASSNARYANTGELFF.

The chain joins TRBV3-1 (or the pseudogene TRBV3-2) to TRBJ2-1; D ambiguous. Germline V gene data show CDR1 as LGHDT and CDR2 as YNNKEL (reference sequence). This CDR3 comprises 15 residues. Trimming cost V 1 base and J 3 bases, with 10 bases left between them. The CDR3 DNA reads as TGTGCCAGCAGCCAAGTAGCACTCCTCTACAATGAGCAGTTCTTC. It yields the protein CASSQVALLYNEQFF.

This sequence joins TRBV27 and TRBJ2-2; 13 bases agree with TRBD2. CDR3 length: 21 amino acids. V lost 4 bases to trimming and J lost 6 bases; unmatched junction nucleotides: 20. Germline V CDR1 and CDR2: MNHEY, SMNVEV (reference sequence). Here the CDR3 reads CASSSRLAGGQKIQTAGELFF. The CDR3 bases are TGTGCCAGCAGTTCAAGACTAGCGGGAGGTCAGAAGATTCAAACCGCCGGGGAGCTGTTTTTT.

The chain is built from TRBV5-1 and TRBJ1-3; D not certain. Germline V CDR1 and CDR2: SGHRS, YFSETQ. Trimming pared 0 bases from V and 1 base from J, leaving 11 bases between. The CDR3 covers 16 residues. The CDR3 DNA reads TGCGCCAGCAGCTTGGGTTCGAGGCCGTCTGGAAACACCATATATTTT. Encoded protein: CASSLGSRPSGNTIYF.

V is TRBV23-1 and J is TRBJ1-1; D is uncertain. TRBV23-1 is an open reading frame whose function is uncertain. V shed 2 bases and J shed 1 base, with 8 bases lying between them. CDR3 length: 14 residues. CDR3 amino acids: CASSQRVPNTEAFF. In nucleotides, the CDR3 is TGCGCCAGCAGTCAAAGGGTGCCGAACACTGAAGCTTTCTTT.

This CDR3 is CASSVRTSVTDTQYF. As DNA, the CDR3 is TGTGCCAGCAGCGTCCGGACTAGCGTCACAGATACGCAGTATTTT. The genes are TRBV11-3 and TRBJ2-3; TRBD2 agrees at 9 bases. CDR3 length equals 15 residues. Losses at the gene ends were 5 bases for V and 2 bases for J; bases not matched to a gene: 5. Germline lookup yields CDR1 SGHNT and CDR2 YENEEA.

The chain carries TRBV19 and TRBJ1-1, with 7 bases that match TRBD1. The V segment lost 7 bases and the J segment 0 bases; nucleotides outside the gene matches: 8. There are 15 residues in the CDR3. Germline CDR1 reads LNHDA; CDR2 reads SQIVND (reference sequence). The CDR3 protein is CASTNPGTVNTEAFF. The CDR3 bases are TGTGCCAGTACCAACCCCGGGACAGTGAACACTGAAGCTTTCTTT.

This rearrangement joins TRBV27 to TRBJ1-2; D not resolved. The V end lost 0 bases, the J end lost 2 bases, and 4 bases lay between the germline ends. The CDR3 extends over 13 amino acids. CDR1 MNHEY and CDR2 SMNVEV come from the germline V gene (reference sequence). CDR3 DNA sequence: TGTGCCAGCAGTTTATCCGCCAACTATGGCTACACCTTC. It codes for CASSLSANYGYTF.

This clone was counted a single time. In DNA form, the CDR3 reads TGTGCCAGCAGCTTTAATCTCCTGAACACTGAAGCTTTCTTT. It codes for CASSFNLLNTEAFF. The rearrangement uses TRBV7-2 and TRBJ1-1; D not resolved. Per germline, CDR1 SGHTA and CDR2 FQGNSA. Trimming stripped 3 bases from V and 0 bases from J, with 8 bases between. This CDR3 spans 14 amino acids.

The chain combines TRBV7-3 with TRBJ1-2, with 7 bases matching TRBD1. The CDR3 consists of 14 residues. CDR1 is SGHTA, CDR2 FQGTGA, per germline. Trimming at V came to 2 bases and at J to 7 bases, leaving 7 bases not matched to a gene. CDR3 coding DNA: TGTGCCAGCAGCTTAGACAGGGCGGGGGGTGGCTACACCTTC. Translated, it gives CASSLDRAGGGYTF.

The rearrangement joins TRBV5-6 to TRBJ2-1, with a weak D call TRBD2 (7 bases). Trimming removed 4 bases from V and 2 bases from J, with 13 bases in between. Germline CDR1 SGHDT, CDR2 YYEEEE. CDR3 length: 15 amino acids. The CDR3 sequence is CASSRKGGAYNEQFF. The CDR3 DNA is TGTGCCAGCAGCCGGAAGGGGGGGGCCTACAATGAGCAGTTCTTC.

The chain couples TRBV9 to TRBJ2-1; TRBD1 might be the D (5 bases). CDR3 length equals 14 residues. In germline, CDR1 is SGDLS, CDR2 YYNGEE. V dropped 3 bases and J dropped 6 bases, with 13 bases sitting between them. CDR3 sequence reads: CASSGQTASNEQFF. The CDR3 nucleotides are TGTGCCAGCAGCGGACAGACCGCCTCCAATGAGCAGTTCTTC.

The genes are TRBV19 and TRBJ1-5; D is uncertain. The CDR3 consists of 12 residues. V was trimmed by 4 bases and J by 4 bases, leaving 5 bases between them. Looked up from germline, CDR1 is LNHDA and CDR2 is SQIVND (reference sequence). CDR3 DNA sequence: TGTGCCAGTAGTACTTTGAATCAGCCCCAGCATTTT. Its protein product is CASSTLNQPQHF. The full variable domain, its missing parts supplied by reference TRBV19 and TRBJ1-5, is DGGITQSPKYLFRKEGQNVTLSCEQNLNHDAMYWYRQDPGQGLRLIYYSQIVNDFQKGDIAEGYSVSREKKESFPLTVTSAQKNPTAFYLCASSTLNQPQHFGDGTRLSIL.

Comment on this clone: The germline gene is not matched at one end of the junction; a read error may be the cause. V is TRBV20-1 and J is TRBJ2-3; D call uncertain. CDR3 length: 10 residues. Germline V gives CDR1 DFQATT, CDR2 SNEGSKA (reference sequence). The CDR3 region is CSPSTDTQYF. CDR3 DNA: TGCAGTCCTAGCACAGATACGCAGTATTTT.